Given below is one T cell receptor beta chain in context. Its antigen remains unidentified. The sample belongs to a study of response to subunit inactivated influenza vaccine. Regarding the study as a whole: Authors suggested each seasonal influenza vaccination recruits few new T cells.

TCRdb reprocessed the RT-PCR reads with MiXCR, giving one entry per CDR3 protein. The data contain roughly 760,000 distinct CDR3 sequences, 20% to 25% of them singletons. Germline CDR1 and CDR2: MNHNS and SASEGT. The CDR3 length is 14 residues. The trim removed 7 bases at V and 4 bases at J, leaving 9 bases unmatched. The starting material was PBMCs from blood, obtained roughly 5 days after vaccination. This chain links TRBV6-1 with TRBJ1-2; TRBD1 aligns across 7 bases. The sequence was collected from a man in his forties or fifties who received an inactivated influenza vaccine. CDR3 region: CASTPGGTAYGYTF. DNA of the CDR3: TGTGCCAGCACCCCAGGGGGGACAGCCTATGGCTACACCTTC.